This T cell receptor beta chain came from a study of cytomegalovirus exposure and HLA in healthy donors. Use of 60 Vbeta and 13 Jbeta primers characterized the PCR. In the authors' methods: Later work found approximately 80 million unique TCR beta chains, with 10 million to 14 million shared. The table came from immunoSEQ multiplex PCR; TCRdb's copy has only in-frame clones and leaves some out. V, J and clone size were drawn from that table, and D and trimming were deduced from the DNA. Recorded for this sample: 100,000 to 150,000 clones. Trimming took 3 bases from V and 4 from J; bases not matched to a gene: 3. This CDR3 region has 13 residues. Looked up from germline, CDR1 is SGHDT and CDR2 is YYEEEE. General study points: A likely sequencing artifact accounted for one observed cluster of highly shared sequence variants.

As to this clone: Its antigen is undetermined.

The chain couples TRBV5-6 to TRBJ2-5, with TRBD2 matching 7 bases. Sequencing was performed on PBMCs. The receptor was derived from a man between 18 and 35 years old in good health and CMV-seronegative. In DNA, the CDR3 is TGTGCCAGCAGCTACGGGGGGTCAGAGACCCAGTACTTC. It yields the protein CASSYGGSETQYF.